The clone carrying this T cell receptor beta chain has just one count. The data were taken from a study of control samples from healthy donors and cancer patients. Germline lookup yields CDR1 SGHNT and CDR2 YENEEA. Trimming cost V 3 bases and J 2 bases; bases outside gene matches: 9. This CDR3 is built from 17 residues. Data came from immunoSEQ multiplex PCR; TCRdb stores just in-frame clones and leaves some out. The data show roughly 170,000 clones, under 95% seen once. The sequence was collected from a woman younger than 35 in good health. The source material was blood. The V call is TRBV11-3, the J call TRBJ2-3, with 9 bases that match TRBD1. The CDR3 spells CASSFIWDREVTDTQYF. CDR3 nucleotides: TGTGCCAGCAGCTTCATTTGGGACAGGGAAGTCACAGATACGCAGTATTTT.